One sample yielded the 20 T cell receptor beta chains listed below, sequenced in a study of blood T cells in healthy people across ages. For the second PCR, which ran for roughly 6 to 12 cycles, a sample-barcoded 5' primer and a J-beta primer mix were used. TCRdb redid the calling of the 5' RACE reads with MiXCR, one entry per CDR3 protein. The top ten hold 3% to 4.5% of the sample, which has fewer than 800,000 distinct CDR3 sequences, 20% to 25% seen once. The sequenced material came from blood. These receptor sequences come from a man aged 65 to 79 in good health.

CDR3 DNA sequence: TGCAGTGCTGTCGAGGGGGACTATGGCTACACCTTC. This codes for CSAVEGDYGYTF. The genes are TRBV20-1 and TRBJ1-2, with D maybe TRBD1 (6 bases). CDR3 size: 12 residues. With 5 bases removed from V and 3 bases from J, the gap between germline ends came to 10 bases. Germline V CDR1 and CDR2: DFQATT, SNEGSKA (reference sequence).

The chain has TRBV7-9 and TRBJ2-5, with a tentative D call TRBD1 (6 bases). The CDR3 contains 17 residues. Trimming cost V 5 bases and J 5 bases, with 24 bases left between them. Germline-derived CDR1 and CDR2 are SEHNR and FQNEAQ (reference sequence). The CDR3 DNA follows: TGTGCCAGCAGCACAACATACCGGGCCAGGGGATTGGAGACCCAGTACTTC. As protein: CASSTTYRARGLETQYF.

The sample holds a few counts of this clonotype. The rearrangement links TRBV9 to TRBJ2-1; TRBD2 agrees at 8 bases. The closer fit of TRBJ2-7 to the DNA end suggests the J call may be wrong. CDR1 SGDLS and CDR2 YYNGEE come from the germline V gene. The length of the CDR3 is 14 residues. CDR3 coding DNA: TGTGCCAGCAGCGTAGATGCGGGAGGCTACGAGCAGTACTTC. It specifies CASSVDAGGYEQYF.

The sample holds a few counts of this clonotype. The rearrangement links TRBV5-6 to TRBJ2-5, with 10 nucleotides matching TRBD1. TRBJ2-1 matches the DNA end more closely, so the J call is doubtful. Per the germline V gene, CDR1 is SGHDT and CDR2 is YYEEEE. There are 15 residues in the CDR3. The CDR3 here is CASSPRDRGHNEQFF. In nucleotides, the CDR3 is TGTGCCAGCAGCCCACGGGACAGGGGACACAATGAGCAGTTCTTC.

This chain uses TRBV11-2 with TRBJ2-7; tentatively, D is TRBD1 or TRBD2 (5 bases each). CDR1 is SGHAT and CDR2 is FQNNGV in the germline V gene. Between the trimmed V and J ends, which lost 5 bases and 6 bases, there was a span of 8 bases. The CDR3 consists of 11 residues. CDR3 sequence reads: CASSRGAEQYF. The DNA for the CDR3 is TGTGCCAGCAGCCGAGGGGCCGAGCAGTACTTC.

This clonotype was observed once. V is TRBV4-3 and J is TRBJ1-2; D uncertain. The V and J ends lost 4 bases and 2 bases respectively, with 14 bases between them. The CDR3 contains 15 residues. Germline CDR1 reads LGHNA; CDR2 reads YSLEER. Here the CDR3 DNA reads TGCGCCAGCAGCCGGGAGTTTGCGGGGAACTATGGCTACACCTTC. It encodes CASSREFAGNYGYTF.

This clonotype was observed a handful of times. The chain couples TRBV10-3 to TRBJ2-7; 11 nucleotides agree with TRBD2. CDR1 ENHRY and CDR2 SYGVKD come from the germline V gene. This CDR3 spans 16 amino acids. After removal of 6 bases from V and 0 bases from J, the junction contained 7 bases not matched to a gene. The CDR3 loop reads CAIRTQTSGASYEQYF. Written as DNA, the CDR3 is TGTGCCATCAGAACCCAGACTAGCGGGGCCTCCTACGAGCAGTACTTC.

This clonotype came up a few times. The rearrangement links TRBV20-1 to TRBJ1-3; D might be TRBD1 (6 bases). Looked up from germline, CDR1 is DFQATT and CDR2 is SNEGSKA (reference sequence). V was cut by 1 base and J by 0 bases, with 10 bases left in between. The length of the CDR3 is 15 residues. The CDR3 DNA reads TGCAGTGCTAGAGGGGCCAGGGGCTCTGGAAACACCATATATTTT. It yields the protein CSARGARGSGNTIYF.

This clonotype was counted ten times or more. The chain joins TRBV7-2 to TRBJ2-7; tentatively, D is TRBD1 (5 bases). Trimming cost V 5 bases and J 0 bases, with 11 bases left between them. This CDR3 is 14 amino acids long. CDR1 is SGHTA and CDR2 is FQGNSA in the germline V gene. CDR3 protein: CASSRSQVSYEQYF. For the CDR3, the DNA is TGTGCCAGCAGCCGATCACAGGTCTCCTACGAGCAGTACTTC.

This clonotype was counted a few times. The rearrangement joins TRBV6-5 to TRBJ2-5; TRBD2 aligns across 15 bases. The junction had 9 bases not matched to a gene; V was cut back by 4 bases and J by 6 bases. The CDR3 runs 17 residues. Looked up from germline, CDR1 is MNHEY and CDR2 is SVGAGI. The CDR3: CASSSRMGLAGGKTQYF. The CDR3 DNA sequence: TGTGCCAGCAGTTCTCGGATGGGACTAGCGGGAGGAAAGACCCAGTACTTC.

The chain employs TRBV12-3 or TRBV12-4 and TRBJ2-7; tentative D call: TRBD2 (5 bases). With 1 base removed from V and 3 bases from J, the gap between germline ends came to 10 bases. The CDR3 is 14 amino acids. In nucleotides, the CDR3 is TGTGCCAGCAGTTTAGTCGGGAAGAACTACGAGCAGTACTTC. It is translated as CASSLVGKNYEQYF.

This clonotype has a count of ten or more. The CDR3 sequence: CASSQDREGETQYF. The CDR3 DNA follows: TGTGCCAGCAGTCAGGACAGGGAGGGGGAGACCCAGTACTTC. The J gene is TRBJ2-5, the V gene TRBV13; maybe TRBD1 (8 bases). The CDR3 is made up of 14 amino acids. V was cut by 6 bases and J by 5 bases, with 16 bases left in between. Germline-derived CDR1 and CDR2 are PRHDT and FYEKMQ (reference sequence).

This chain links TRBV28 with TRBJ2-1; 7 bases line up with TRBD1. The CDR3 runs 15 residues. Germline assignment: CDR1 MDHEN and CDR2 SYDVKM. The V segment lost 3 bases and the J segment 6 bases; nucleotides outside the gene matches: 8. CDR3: CASSFYKAGGNEQFF. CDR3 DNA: TGTGCCAGCAGTTTCTATAAGGCAGGGGGCAATGAGCAGTTCTTC.

Written as DNA, the CDR3 is TGCGCCAGCAGCTTGTCTAGCGGGAGAGAGACCCAGTACTTC. This translates into CASSLSSGRETQYF. The rearrangement joins TRBV5-1 to TRBJ2-5; 10 bases match TRBD2. Unmatched junction bases numbered 1, after V lost 1 base and J lost 4 bases. Germline assignment: CDR1 SGHRS and CDR2 YFSETQ. The CDR3 is 14 amino acids. The full variable domain, in which reference TRBV5-1 and TRBJ2-5 provide the parts outside the CDR3, is KAGVTQTPRYLIKTRGQQVTLSCSPISGHRSVSWYQQTPGQGLQFLFEYFSETQRNKGNFPGRFSGRQFSNSRSEMNVSTLELGDSALYLCASSLSSGRETQYFGPGTRLLVL.

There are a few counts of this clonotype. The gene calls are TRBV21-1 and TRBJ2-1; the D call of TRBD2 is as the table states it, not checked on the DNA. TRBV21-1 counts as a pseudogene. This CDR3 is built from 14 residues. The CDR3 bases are TGTGCCACCACAAGTGCGGGAGAAGTGAATGAGCAGTTCTTC. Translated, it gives CATTSAGEVNEQFF.

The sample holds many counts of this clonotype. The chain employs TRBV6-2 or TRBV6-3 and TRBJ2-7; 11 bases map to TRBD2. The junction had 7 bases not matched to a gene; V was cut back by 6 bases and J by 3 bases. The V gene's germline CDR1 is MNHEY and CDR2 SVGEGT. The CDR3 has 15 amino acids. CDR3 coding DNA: TGTGCCAGCAGGGAGACTAGCGGGATAGTCTACGAGCAGTACTTC. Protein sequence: CASRETSGIVYEQYF.

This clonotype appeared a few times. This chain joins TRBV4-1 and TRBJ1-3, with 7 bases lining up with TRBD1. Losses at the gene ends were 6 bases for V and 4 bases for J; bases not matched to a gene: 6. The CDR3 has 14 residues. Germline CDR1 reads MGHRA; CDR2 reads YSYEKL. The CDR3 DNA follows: TGCGCCAGCAGTGTGACAGGGTTGGGAAACACCATATATTTT. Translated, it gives CASSVTGLGNTIYF.

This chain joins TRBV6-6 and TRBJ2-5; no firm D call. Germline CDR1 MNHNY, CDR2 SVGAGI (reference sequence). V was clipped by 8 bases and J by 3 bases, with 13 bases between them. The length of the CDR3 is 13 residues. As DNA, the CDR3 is TGTGCCAGCGAAGGAGATTCGGAAGAGACCCAGTACTTC. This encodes CASEGDSEETQYF.

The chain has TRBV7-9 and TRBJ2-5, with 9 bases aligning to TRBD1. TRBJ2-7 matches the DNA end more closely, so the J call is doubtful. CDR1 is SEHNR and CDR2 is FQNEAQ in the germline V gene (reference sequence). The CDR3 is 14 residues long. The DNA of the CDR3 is TGTGCCAGCAGCTGGACAGGGGCTGGCTACGAGCAGTACTTC. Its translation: CASSWTGAGYEQYF.

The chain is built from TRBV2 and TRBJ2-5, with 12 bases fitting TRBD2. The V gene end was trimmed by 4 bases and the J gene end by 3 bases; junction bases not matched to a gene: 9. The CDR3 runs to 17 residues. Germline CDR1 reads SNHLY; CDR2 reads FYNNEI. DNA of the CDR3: TGTGCCAGCAGTGGAACGCTAGCGGGAGGGCCAAAAGAGACCCAGTACTTC. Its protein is CASSGTLAGGPKETQYF.